The 27 T cell receptor beta chains below all came from one sample that was sequenced in a study of beta chain features in type 1 diabetes. Reverse transcribing all isolated RNA meant expressed TCRB transcripts were sequenced. Repertoires were generated with immunoSEQ multiplex PCR, while TCRdb's copy carries only in-frame clones and drops some. The sample includes 300,000 to 350,000 clones, approximately 8% of them seen just once. The sequencing input was central memory CD4+ T cells from blood. These receptor sequences come from a woman between 18 and 29 years old in good health.

The chain is built from TRBV6-6 and TRBJ2-7; 13 bases line up with TRBD2. This CDR3 comprises 14 residues. The germline V gene encodes CDR1 MNHNY and CDR2 SVGAGI (reference sequence). V lost 4 bases and J lost 6; bases outside the gene matches: 3. The CDR3 nucleotides read TGTGCCAGCAGTTTGACTAGCGGGAGGTTCGAGCAGTACTTC. This gives the protein CASSLTSGRFEQYF.

This clone was recorded a few times. V and J are TRBV7-3 and TRBJ2-7; D possibly corresponds to TRBD1 (6 bases). V lost 5 bases to trimming and J lost 3 bases, with 14 bases between them. The CDR3 covers 14 residues. CDR1 is SGHTA, CDR2 FQGTGA, per germline. CDR3 in amino acids: CASSGDSTGYEQYF. CDR3 sequence (DNA): TGTGCCAGCAGCGGAGACTCGACAGGCTACGAGCAGTACTTC.

This clone was found many times. This chain connects TRBV25-1 to TRBJ2-7; 7 nucleotides align to TRBD1. The CDR3 runs 13 residues. V dropped 6 bases and J dropped 0; count of bases not matched to a gene: 2. In germline, CDR1 is MGHDK, CDR2 SYGVNS. The CDR3 DNA reads TGTGCCAGCAGAGGACAGGCCTCCTACGAGCAGTACTTC. This gives the protein CASRGQASYEQYF.

This clone was found a few times. The chain links TRBV4-1 to TRBJ2-2; D not resolved. Germline CDR1 is MGHRA and CDR2 is YSYEKL. Trimming pared 0 bases from V and 7 bases from J, leaving 6 bases between. The CDR3 is made up of 13 amino acids. The CDR3 nucleotides read TGCGCCAGCAGCCAAGATGTTTACGGGGAGCTGTTTTTT. It specifies CASSQDVYGELFF.

In this sample, this clone turned up a few times. J is TRBJ2-5 and V is TRBV4-2; 8 nucleotides agree with TRBD2. The V segment lost 2 bases and the J segment 0 bases; nucleotides outside the gene matches: 5. Germline loops: CDR1 LGHNA, CDR2 YNFKEQ. There are 16 residues in the CDR3. The CDR3 here is CASSQSGGTNQETQYF. The CDR3 bases are TGTGCCAGCAGCCAATCGGGAGGGACCAACCAAGAGACCCAGTACTTC.

This chain joins TRBV7-9 and TRBJ2-3; a possible D gene is TRBD1 (5 bases). The CDR3 is 16 amino acids. Deletions cut 5 bases from V and 6 bases from J, with 21 bases between. Germline CDR1 and CDR2: SEHNR and FQNEAQ (reference sequence). As DNA, the CDR3 is TGTGCCAGCAGCCCCCAGGGTGGGGTGTTGTCGGATACGCAGTATTTT. Its translation is CASSPQGGVLSDTQYF.

This clone was seen a few times. The chain links TRBV11-2 to TRBJ2-5; 9 bases align to TRBD1. The V gene's germline CDR1 is SGHAT and CDR2 FQNNGV. The CDR3 sequence is 14 residues long. V trimming: 6 bases; J trimming: 7 bases; junction bases outside the gene matches: 9. In nucleotides, the CDR3 is TGTGCCAGCAGAGGACAGGGGATATATACGACCCAGTACTTC. Protein: CASRGQGIYTTQYF.

This clone was detected a few times. This chain connects TRBV6-4 to TRBJ2-1; the D gene is possibly TRBD2 (6 bases). CDR3 length equals 14 residues. The germline gives CDR1 MRHNA, CDR2 SNTAGT. V lost 6 bases to trimming and J lost 6 bases, with 15 bases between them. The CDR3 nucleotides read TGTGCCAGCAGACTGGAGACTAGTTCCAATGAGCAGTTCTTC. Encoded protein: CASRLETSSNEQFF.

There are many counts of this clone. The chain links TRBV21-1 to TRBJ2-5; the table names TRBD2, a call not compared with the DNA. TRBV21-1 is described as a pseudogene. The CDR3 consists of 15 residues. CDR3 sequence: CASSPPQDYQETQYF. CDR3 sequence (DNA): TGTGCCAGCAGCCCGCCCCAGGACTACCAAGAGACCCAGTACTTC.

This chain connects TRBV2 to TRBJ2-2; D unclear. In germline, CDR1 is SNHLY, CDR2 FYNNEI. The length of the CDR3 is 14 residues. Trimming removed 7 bases at V and 9 bases at J, with 18 bases between. CDR3 nucleotides: TGTGCCAGCAACCGAGCAAGGAATGGACGGGAGCTGTTTTTT. This translates into CASNRARNGRELFF.

This clone was seen only a few times. The CDR3 bases are TGTTACGTTGGCTATGGCTACACCTTC. The encoded protein is CYVGYGYTF. V and J are TRBV7-9 and TRBJ1-2; no firm D call. CDR3 length: 9 residues. CDR1 SEHNR and CDR2 FQNEAQ come from the germline V gene (reference sequence).

This clone was detected only a few times. The chain combines TRBV7-3 with TRBJ2-5; D is uncertain. The CDR3 is made up of 13 amino acids. Germline lookup yields CDR1 SGHTA and CDR2 FQGTGA. The V end was cut by 3 bases, the J end by 4 bases, with 9 bases between. The CDR3 DNA reads as TGTGCCAGCAGCTTGCTGGTAACAGAGACCCAGTACTTC. As protein: CASSLLVTETQYF. The full variable domain, in which reference TRBV7-3 and TRBJ2-5 provide the parts outside the CDR3, is GAGVSQTPSNKVTEKGKYVELRCDPISGHTALYWYRQSLGQGPEFLIYFQGTGAADDSGLPNDRFFAVRPEGSVSTLKIQRTERGDSAVYLCASSLLVTETQYFGPGTRLLVL.

The CDR3: CAISESMGGTDTQYF. For the CDR3, the DNA is TGTGCCATCAGTGAGTCGATGGGGGGGACAGATACGCAGTATTTT. The chain employs TRBV10-3 and TRBJ2-3; TRBD2 matches at 7 bases. CDR1 and CDR2 from the germline V gene are ENHRY and SYGVKD. The CDR3 runs to 15 residues. V lost 0 bases to trimming and J lost 3 bases; unmatched junction nucleotides: 3.

To note about this clone: This specimen includes other DNA sequences encoding the same CDR3. The chain joins TRBV7-2 to TRBJ2-1, with TRBD2 matching over 8 bases. The CDR3 extends over 16 amino acids. J lost 0 bases, V lost 5 bases, and 6 bases had no gene match. In germline, CDR1 is SGHTA, CDR2 FQGNSA. CDR3 amino acids: CASSPLSGSSYNEQFF. CDR3 nucleotides: TGTGCCAGCAGCCCCCTAAGCGGGAGCTCCTACAATGAGCAGTTCTTC. The complete variable domain, with remaining parts taken from reference TRBV7-2 and TRBJ2-1, reads GAGVSQSPSNKVTEKGKDVELRCDPISGHTALYWYRQSLGQGLEFLIYFQGNSAPDKSGLPSDRFSAERTGGSVSTLTIQRTQQEDSAVYLCASSPLSGSSYNEQFFGPGTRLTVL.

This clone has a handful of counts. The chain recombines TRBV6-5 with TRBJ2-7, with 8 bases aligning to TRBD1. J gave up 3 bases and V 7 bases, and 5 bases lay outside the gene matches. CDR1 and CDR2 from the germline V gene are MNHEY and SVGAGI. The CDR3 is 13 residues long. CDR3 loop: CASTTGGNYEQYF. CDR3 in DNA: TGTGCCAGCACCACAGGGGGTAACTACGAGCAGTACTTC.

This clone has more than one count but fewer than ten. The chain uses TRBV29-1 and TRBJ2-7, with 7 bases lining up with TRBD1. This CDR3 is 14 amino acids long. With 3 bases clipped from V and 1 base from J, the junction kept 6 bases outside the gene matches. CDR1 and CDR2 from the germline V gene are SQVTM and ANQGSEA. CDR3 sequence (DNA): TGCAGCGTTGATACAGGGGATCAATCCTACGAGCAGTACTTC. Residues: CSVDTGDQSYEQYF.

The V call is TRBV7-2, the J call TRBJ2-5, with 8 positions matching TRBD1. The junction had 10 bases not matched to a gene; V was cut back by 5 bases and J by 2 bases. CDR1 is SGHTA and CDR2 is FQGNSA in the germline V gene. The CDR3 length is 16 residues. As DNA, the CDR3 is TGTGCCAGCAGCCCAAACGGACACAGGGGGCAAGAGACCCAGTACTTC. Amino acid sequence: CASSPNGHRGQETQYF. Complete variable domain (other parts from reference TRBV7-2 and TRBJ2-5): GAGVSQSPSNKVTEKGKDVELRCDPISGHTALYWYRQSLGQGLEFLIYFQGNSAPDKSGLPSDRFSAERTGGSVSTLTIQRTQQEDSAVYLCASSPNGHRGQETQYFGPGTRLLVL.

This clone showed up just once. V is TRBV27 and J is TRBJ2-1; D not resolved. Germline V gene sequence: CDR1 MNHEY, CDR2 SMNVEV (reference sequence). Trimming pared 3 bases from V and 9 bases from J, leaving 9 bases between. The CDR3 has 12 amino acids. The CDR3 DNA sequence: TGTGCCAGCAGTTTCACAGTCGGTGAGCAGTTCTTC. Amino acids: CASSFTVGEQFF.

This chain uses TRBV18 with TRBJ1-1; weak D call: TRBD1 (5 bases). The CDR3 length is 16 residues. V was trimmed by 6 bases and J by 4 bases, leaving 21 bases between them. Germline CDR1 is KGHSH and CDR2 is LQKENI. The CDR3 sequence is CASSESRGLRGTEAFF. In DNA form, the CDR3 reads TGTGCCAGCTCCGAAAGTCGAGGGTTGAGGGGCACTGAAGCTTTCTTT.

V gene TRBV15 combines with J gene TRBJ1-5; perhaps TRBD1 as D (6 bases). Trimming removed 1 base from V and 0 bases from J, with 7 bases in between. The V gene's germline CDR1 is LNHNV and CDR2 YYDKDF (reference sequence). This CDR3 has 15 residues. Here the CDR3 DNA reads TGTGCCACCAGCAGAGGCAGGGGTAGCAATCAGCCCCAGCATTTT. Translating it yields CATSRGRGSNQPQHF. Drawing the rest from reference TRBV15 and TRBJ1-5, the complete variable domain is DAMVIQNPRYQVTQFGKPVTLSCSQTLNHNVMYWYQQKSSQAPKLLFHYYDKDFNNEADTPDNFQSRRPNTSFCFLDIRSPGLGDTAMYLCATSRGRGSNQPQHFGDGTRLSIL.

There are a few counts of this clone. The chain uses TRBV7-2 and TRBJ2-7, with TRBD2 matching 7 bases. The junction had 6 bases not matched to a gene; V was cut back by 5 bases and J by 2 bases. CDR3 length: 14 residues. CDR1 is SGHTA and CDR2 is FQGNSA in the germline V gene. CDR3 region: CASSPGLVPYEQYF. In DNA, the CDR3 is TGTGCCAGCAGCCCTGGACTAGTCCCCTACGAGCAGTACTTC. The full variable domain, its missing parts supplied by reference TRBV7-2 and TRBJ2-7, is GAGVSQSPSNKVTEKGKDVELRCDPISGHTALYWYRQSLGQGLEFLIYFQGNSAPDKSGLPSDRFSAERTGGSVSTLTIQRTQQEDSAVYLCASSPGLVPYEQYFGPGTRLTVT.

The CDR3 here is CASSLSKETQYF. The CDR3, as DNA: TGTGCCAGCAGTTTAAGCAAAGAGACCCAGTACTTC. J is TRBJ2-5 and V is TRBV28; D gene ambiguous. The CDR3 totals 12 residues. Trimming removed 2 bases at V and 3 bases at J, with 4 bases between. Germline assignment: CDR1 MDHEN and CDR2 SYDVKM.

The chain couples TRBV9 to TRBJ2-4; D is perhaps TRBD2 (6 bases). Trimming stripped 0 bases from V and 7 bases from J, with 14 bases between. Germline V gene sequence: CDR1 SGDLS, CDR2 YYNGEE. The CDR3 is 15 amino acids. CDR3 nucleotide sequence: TGTGCCAGCAGCGTAGGGCGCGGCGGGGTCAACATTCAGTACTTC. Translation: CASSVGRGGVNIQYF.

The chain is built from TRBV6-6 and TRBJ1-6; 8 nucleotides align to TRBD1. The germline V gene encodes CDR1 MNHNY and CDR2 SVGAGI (reference sequence). The junction had 4 bases not matched to a gene; V was cut back by 2 bases and J by 7 bases. This CDR3 region has 15 residues. CDR3: CASSYPDRANSPLHF. The DNA for the CDR3 is TGTGCCAGCAGTTACCCGGACAGGGCGAATTCACCCCTCCACTTT.

This clone was seen ten or more times. CDR3 loop: CAWGLAGFNEQFF. The CDR3 DNA reads as TGTGCCTGGGGACTAGCGGGATTCAATGAGCAGTTCTTC. J is TRBJ2-1 and V is TRBV5-4; 13 bases are a match to TRBD2. Germline V gene lookup returns CDR1 SGHNT and CDR2 YYREEE (reference sequence). This CDR3 contains 13 residues. After removal of 10 bases from V and 6 bases from J, the junction contained 4 bases not matched to a gene.

This clone occurred a few times. The genes are TRBV6-5 and TRBJ2-7; D is unresolved. V was pared by 8 bases and J by 3 bases, with 14 bases between. Germline values: CDR1 MNHEY, CDR2 SVGAGI. The CDR3 loop spans 13 amino acids. The CDR3 loop reads CASGKVYFYEQYF. The DNA of the CDR3 is TGTGCCAGCGGAAAGGTTTACTTCTACGAGCAGTACTTC.

This clone showed up many times. V usage is TRBV25-1 and J usage is TRBJ2-2, with D unresolved. Germline CDR1 MGHDK, CDR2 SYGVNS. Trimming removed 1 base at V and 4 bases at J, with 4 bases between. The CDR3 loop spans 13 amino acids. The CDR3 loop is CASSEFTTGELFF. In DNA, the CDR3 is TGTGCCAGCAGTGAATTTACCACCGGGGAGCTGTTTTTT.